What follows is one TCR beta chain and its context. Antigen: not known. This entry comes from a study of beta chain features in type 1 diabetes. Germline CDR1 and CDR2: MDHEN and SYDVKM. V was pared by 5 bases and J by 8 bases, with 16 bases of the junction left unmatched. The CDR3 has 17 amino acids. What was sequenced were expressed TCRB transcripts, since all of the isolated RNA had been reverse transcribed. Measured with immunoSEQ multiplex PCR; TCRdb has only the in-frame clones, and not every one. The profile covers 300,000 or so clones, with 13% appearing a single time and approximately 0.016% taken by the ten largest. Findings and limits, study-wide: Moderately but significantly shorter TCRB CDR3s were found in Type 1 diabetes patients in all four CD4+ subsets.

The chain recombines TRBV28 with TRBJ2-1; 9 bases fit TRBD2. Sequenced sample: naive CD4+ T cells from blood. The receptor was isolated from a woman younger than 30 with type 1 diabetes. The CDR3 DNA is TGTGCCAGCAGTCCCATAGGTACGGGACTAGCTAGGGATGAGCAGTTCTTC. Protein sequence: CASSPIGTGLARDEQFF.